Following are 32 T cell receptor beta chains from one sample sequenced in a study of blood T cell repertoires in COVID-19. The assay was immunoSEQ multiplex PCR, and TCRdb's table has in-frame clones only and misses some. The data hold 140,000 to 150,000 clones, with roughly 80% observed a single time. The sequenced material came from peripheral blood. These TCRs come from a human donor in a cohort sampled during active COVID-19.

In DNA, the CDR3 is TGCAGTGCTGGTGGGACTCGACTCGCCGAGCAGTACTTC. It specifies CSAGGTRLAEQYF. The chain joins TRBV20-1 to TRBJ2-7; a possible D gene is TRBD2 (6 bases). With 5 bases removed from V and 6 bases from J, the gap between germline ends came to 17 bases. The CDR3 is 13 amino acids. CDR1 and CDR2 (germline): DFQATT, SNEGSKA (reference sequence).

The chain is built from TRBV28 and TRBJ2-1; possible D gene TRBD2, 5 bases. The germline V and J ends were trimmed by 7 bases and 1 base, with 14 bases remaining between them. Germline V gene lookup returns CDR1 MDHEN and CDR2 SYDVKM. This CDR3 spans 15 amino acids. In DNA, the CDR3 is TGTGCCAGCAAGGTATTCGGGGAGTCCTACAATGAGCAGTTCTTC. Encoded protein: CASKVFGESYNEQFF.

The genes are TRBV7-2 and TRBJ1-5; possible D gene TRBD1, 5 bases. This CDR3 comprises 14 residues. Germline CDR1 is SGHTA and CDR2 is FQGNSA. Trimming removed 5 bases at V and 9 bases at J, with 17 bases between. CDR3 DNA sequence: TGTGCCAGCAGCCCCGACAGAGCCGTAGGGCCCCAGCATTTT. Its translation is CASSPDRAVGPQHF.

This sequence joins TRBV27 and TRBJ1-4; the D is unclear. The germline V and J ends were trimmed by 9 bases and 5 bases, with 13 bases remaining between them. This CDR3 is built from 13 residues. Germline-derived CDR1 and CDR2 are MNHEY and SMNVEV (reference sequence). Here the CDR3 DNA reads TGTGCCAGTTCGCCAGGCCGCAATGAAAAACTGTTTTTT. Translating it yields CASSPGRNEKLFF.

V gene TRBV19 combines with J gene TRBJ1-2, with D possibly TRBD1 on 6 matching bases. The CDR3 loop spans 13 amino acids. Trimming took 3 bases from V and 8 from J, leaving 13 bases between them. Germline V lookup: CDR1 LNHDA, CDR2 SQIVND (reference sequence). The CDR3 sequence: CASSIGGGTGYTF. In DNA form, the CDR3 reads TGTGCCAGTAGTATTGGGGGGGGCACGGGCTACACCTTC.

This clone was detected a few times. The rearrangement joins TRBV6-5 to TRBJ2-5, with D unclear. CDR3 length: 13 amino acids. Germline V gives CDR1 MNHEY, CDR2 SVGAGI. V was clipped by 2 bases and J by 3 bases, with 7 bases between them. DNA of the CDR3: TGTGCCAGCAGTTACGCGATAAAAGAGACCCAGTACTTC. This encodes CASSYAIKETQYF.

This clone has a single count. The chain is built from TRBV28 and TRBJ2-3; the match to TRBD2 covers 13 bases. CDR1 is MDHEN, CDR2 SYDVKM, per germline. The CDR3 sequence is 15 residues long. V lost 5 bases and J lost 6; bases outside the gene matches: 5. The CDR3 nucleotides are TGTGCCAGCAGTCAACTAGCGGGGGGGCGGGATACGCAGTATTTT. As protein: CASSQLAGGRDTQYF.

V is TRBV4-3 and J is TRBJ2-1; D is possibly TRBD2 (6 bases). Germline V CDR1 and CDR2: LGHNA, YSLEER. This CDR3 comprises 16 residues. V lost 3 bases and J lost 7, with 19 bases in between. The CDR3 here is CASSQDPPGSGNEQFF. In nucleotides, the CDR3 is TGCGCCAGCAGCCAGGACCCCCCAGGGAGCGGGAATGAGCAGTTCTTC.

This chain connects TRBV5-1 to TRBJ1-5; TRBD1 matches 10 bases. Germline trimming cut 4 bases from V and 6 bases from J; bases unmatched to any gene: 4. CDR3 length: 14 residues. Germline CDR1 is SGHRS and CDR2 is YFSETQ. CDR3 nucleotide sequence: TGCGCCAGCAGCACCGGGACAGGGGCTCAGCCCCAGCATTTT. Amino acid sequence: CASSTGTGAQPQHF.

J is TRBJ2-1 and V is TRBV3-1 (or the pseudogene TRBV3-2); D ambiguous. The V end lost 7 bases, the J end lost 8 bases, and 15 bases lay between the germline ends. CDR3 length: 13 residues. The germline V gene encodes CDR1 LGHDT and CDR2 YNNKEL (reference sequence). The CDR3 sequence: CASTPGRVDEQFF. CDR3 coding DNA: TGTGCCAGCACCCCGGGTCGGGTCGATGAGCAGTTCTTC.

This chain uses TRBV5-6 with TRBJ2-3; D may be TRBD2 (5 bases). Trimming cost V 2 bases and J 3 bases, with 7 bases left between them. Germline loops: CDR1 SGHDT, CDR2 YYEEEE. The CDR3 length is 13 residues. In nucleotides, the CDR3 is TGTGCCAGCAGCTTACGGGGTACAGATACGCAGTATTTT. This encodes CASSLRGTDTQYF.

The chain employs TRBV6-2 or TRBV6-3 and TRBJ1-2; D is possibly TRBD1 (5 bases). Germline values: CDR1 MNHEY, CDR2 SVGEGT. V shed 2 bases and J shed 8 bases, with 15 bases lying between them. This CDR3 has 14 amino acids. The CDR3 coding sequence is TGTGCCAGCAGTTACCGGCACACCCAGGGAGGCTACACCTTC. Translation: CASSYRHTQGGYTF.

This chain connects TRBV19 to TRBJ2-3; TRBD2 matches at 8 bases. The length of the CDR3 is 12 residues. CDR1 LNHDA and CDR2 SQIVND come from the germline V gene (reference sequence). Trimming took 6 bases from V and 6 from J; bases not matched to a gene: 2. The CDR3 reads CASRAGDDTQYF. CDR3 bases: TGTGCCAGTAGAGCGGGAGACGATACGCAGTATTTT.

The CDR3 DNA reads as TGTGCCAGCACAGCGGGCAATCAGCCCCAGCATTTT. Its protein product is CASTAGNQPQHF. V is TRBV6-5 and J is TRBJ1-5; D unclear. Germline loops: CDR1 MNHEY, CDR2 SVGAGI. V was shortened by 7 bases and J by 2 bases, with 6 bases between the two germline ends. This CDR3 comprises 12 residues.

This chain uses TRBV28 with TRBJ2-3; 10 nucleotides align to TRBD1. Germline V CDR1 and CDR2: MDHEN, SYDVKM. Germline trimming cut 4 bases from V and 3 bases from J; bases unmatched to any gene: 7. The length of the CDR3 is 16 residues. The CDR3 spells CASSSPGQGSTDTQYF. The DNA of the CDR3 is TGTGCCAGCAGTTCACCGGGACAGGGGTCAACAGATACGCAGTATTTT. Supplemented by reference TRBV28 and TRBJ2-3, the full variable domain reads DVKVTQSSRYLVKRTGEKVFLECVQDMDHENMFWYRQDPGLGLRLIYFSYDVKMKEKGDIPEGYSVSREKKERFSLILESASTNQTSMYLCASSSPGQGSTDTQYFGPGTRLTVL.

The DNA of the CDR3 is TGTGCCAGCGCCAGCTCGGGCGAGCAGTACTTC. Its protein is CASASSGEQYF. This chain connects TRBV12-3 or TRBV12-4 to TRBJ2-7; unclear D gene. V lost 8 bases, J lost 6 bases, and 11 bases lay in between. This CDR3 spans 11 amino acids.

The chain carries TRBV28 and TRBJ1-4; 11 bases are shared with TRBD1. V was clipped by 4 bases and J by 7 bases; unmatched bases: 5. In germline, CDR1 is MDHEN, CDR2 SYDVKM. This CDR3 has 15 amino acids. The CDR3 reads CASSSPGQGVEKLFF. In DNA, the CDR3 is TGTGCCAGCAGTTCCCCGGGACAGGGGGTTGAAAAACTGTTTTTT.

CDR3 amino acids: CASSTSSGGLTDTQYF. As DNA, the CDR3 is TGTGCCAGCAGCACCTCTAGCGGGGGTTTAACAGATACGCAGTATTTT. This rearrangement joins TRBV11-3 to TRBJ2-3, with 10 bases that match TRBD2. This CDR3 has 16 residues. CDR1 SGHNT and CDR2 YENEEA come from the germline V gene. V dropped 5 bases and J dropped 3; count of bases not matched to a gene: 8.

V and J are TRBV5-1 and TRBJ2-2; TRBD1 agrees at 9 bases. In germline, CDR1 is SGHRS, CDR2 YFSETQ. With V trimmed by 1 base and J by 5 bases, 3 bases remained unmatched. This CDR3 has 15 residues. CDR3 in amino acids: CASSLRDRATGELFF. The CDR3 DNA follows: TGCGCCAGCAGCTTGCGGGACAGGGCTACCGGGGAGCTGTTTTTT.

The chain couples TRBV7-2 to TRBJ1-5, with TRBD1 identical over 7 bases. The CDR3 has 15 amino acids. Per germline, CDR1 SGHTA and CDR2 FQGNSA. The V gene end was trimmed by 2 bases and the J gene end by 2 bases; junction bases not matched to a gene: 3. The CDR3 nucleotides are TGTGCCAGCAGCTTAAGGGGGCGAGGCAATCAGCCCCAGCATTTT. This codes for CASSLRGRGNQPQHF.

With regard to this clone: One base away lies a much larger clone, so this may be a sequencing read error. The rearrangement joins TRBV30 to TRBJ2-7; D not resolved. This CDR3 region has 12 residues. Trimming stripped 0 bases from V and 4 bases from J, with 7 bases between. The germline V gene has CDR1 GTSNPN and CDR2 SVGIG (reference sequence). CDR3 in DNA: TGTGCCTGGAGTGTAACCGGGTACGAGCAGTACTTC. Protein sequence: CAWSVTGYEQYF.

This clone showed up just a few times. The rearrangement links TRBV7-9 to TRBJ2-1, with a tentative D call TRBD1 (5 bases). The CDR3 spans 15 residues. In germline, CDR1 is SEHNR, CDR2 FQNEAQ (reference sequence). V lost 5 bases to trimming and J lost 2 bases, with 13 bases between them. CDR3 DNA: TGTGCCAGCAGCCAAGGGGCAGGGCCCTACAATGAGCAGTTCTTC. Translating it yields CASSQGAGPYNEQFF.

This clone was found a few times. The chain uses TRBV30 and TRBJ1-2; the D gene is possibly TRBD1 (5 bases). CDR3 length equals 13 residues. V lost 3 bases and J lost 3, with 11 bases in between. Germline V gives CDR1 GTSNPN, CDR2 SVGIG (reference sequence). Written as DNA, the CDR3 is TGTGCCTGGAGCTGGGGGGGATACTATGGCTACACCTTC. Translating it yields CAWSWGGYYGYTF.

The chain couples TRBV7-2 to TRBJ1-2, with TRBD1 as a possible D gene (5 bases). V lost 4 bases and J lost 1, with 10 bases in between. The germline V gene encodes CDR1 SGHTA and CDR2 FQGNSA. This CDR3 spans 14 amino acids. CDR3 DNA: TGTGCCAGCAGCTCCCTTGACAGTAACTATGGCTACACCTTC. Translated, it gives CASSSLDSNYGYTF.

This rearrangement joins TRBV6-2 or TRBV6-3 to TRBJ2-5, with D perhaps matching TRBD2 (5 bases). V was pared by 2 bases and J by 10 bases, with 17 bases between. This CDR3 region has 14 residues. Germline CDR1 MNHEY, CDR2 SVGEGT. The CDR3 loop reads CASSYIRGFVDQYF. For the CDR3, the DNA is TGTGCCAGCAGTTACATTCGGGGATTCGTGGACCAGTACTTC.

This clone was detected once. The chain recombines TRBV29-1 with TRBJ1-1; D unclear. The CDR3 consists of 14 residues. Between the trimmed V and J ends, which lost 5 bases and 4 bases, there was a span of 17 bases. Germline loops: CDR1 SQVTM, CDR2 ANQGSEA. The CDR3 DNA reads TGCAGCGTTTTGGGCCCCCACCCTGGCACTGAAGCTTTCTTT. Protein sequence: CSVLGPHPGTEAFF.

V usage is TRBV9 and J usage is TRBJ2-3; 13 nucleotides align to TRBD2. The CDR3 is 17 amino acids. CDR1 and CDR2 from the germline V gene are SGDLS and YYNGEE. V was clipped by 4 bases and J by 6 bases; unmatched bases: 11. The CDR3: CASSPRTSGGYVDTQYF. In DNA form, the CDR3 reads TGTGCCAGCAGCCCTAGGACTAGCGGGGGCTATGTTGATACGCAGTATTTT.

The V and J genes are TRBV9 and TRBJ1-2; a possible D gene is TRBD1 (5 bases). Trimming cost V 1 base and J 7 bases, with 8 bases left between them. The CDR3 is 12 amino acids. Germline V gives CDR1 SGDLS, CDR2 YYNGEE. The CDR3 here is CASSVQGIGYTF. CDR3 DNA sequence: TGTGCCAGCAGCGTACAGGGAATTGGCTACACCTTC.

This sequence joins TRBV10-1 and TRBJ2-7, with D possibly matching TRBD1 (5 bases). The germline CDR1 and CDR2 sequences are WNHNN and SYGVQD (reference sequence). CDR3 length equals 14 residues. The CDR3 DNA sequence: TGCGCAGCCCGAGGCAGGGCGGAGTCCTACGAGCAGTACTTC. Protein sequence: CAARGRAESYEQYF.

This clone was recorded many times. This CDR3 reads CASSINHRVEQPQHF. CDR3 coding DNA: TGTGCCAGTAGTATTAACCACAGGGTTGAACAGCCCCAGCATTTT. The chain combines TRBV19 with TRBJ1-5, with D possibly TRBD1 on 6 matching bases. The V gene's germline CDR1 is LNHDA and CDR2 SQIVND (reference sequence). This CDR3 spans 15 amino acids. The V gene lost 3 bases and the J gene lost 7 bases, with 16 bases spanning the gap.

The chain is built from TRBV23-1 and TRBJ2-7; no firm D call. TRBV23-1 is labeled an ORF, and its function is uncertain. The V end was cut by 4 bases, the J end by 3 bases, with 7 bases between. The CDR3 is 12 residues long. CDR3 in amino acids: CASSLSFYEQYF. The CDR3 bases are TGCGCCAGCAGTCTGAGTTTCTACGAGCAGTACTTC.

The chain couples TRBV6-5 to TRBJ1-2; 10 bases map to TRBD1. The trim removed 8 bases at V and 4 bases at J, leaving 4 bases unmatched. The length of the CDR3 is 13 residues. Germline V lookup: CDR1 MNHEY, CDR2 SVGAGI. The CDR3 DNA follows: TGTGCCAGCGACGGACAGGGGGGCTATGGCTACACCTTC. Protein product: CASDGQGGYGYTF.